The sample holds a few counts of the clone carrying this T cell receptor (beta chain). Its specificity is not known. These data originate in a study of cytomegalovirus exposure and HLA in healthy donors. Study-level information: HLA-typed donors contributed 65 million to 85 million unique TCRs, which were held in an early data release. The study, taken as a whole, reports: In a later analysis, productive TCRs from donors in an Asian-associated ancestry cluster reportedly carried fewer N-insertions than the cohort mean.

Trimming left V 6 bases short and J 0 bases short, with 18 bases between. The CDR3 covers 17 residues. Germline CDR1 SNHLY, CDR2 FYNNEI. PCR amplification relied on 60 Vbeta primers (plus 13 Jbeta primers). Generated by immunoSEQ multiplex PCR, the TCRdb table keeps only in-frame clones and is missing some. The sample includes about 130,000 clones, approximately 80% seen only once; the top ten take 5% to 7%. Material for sequencing was PBMCs. The receptor was isolated from a woman aged 40 to 50 in good health and CMV-seropositive. The chain is built from TRBV2 and TRBJ1-3; D perhaps matches TRBD1 (5 bases). The CDR3, as DNA: TGTGCCAGCAGACGTATCTTGACGGACATCTCTGGAAACACCATATATTTT. This codes for CASRRILTDISGNTIYF.